This T cell receptor beta chain derives from a study of blood T cell repertoires in COVID-19. About the study: Acute and convalescent COVID-19 samples came from the United States, Italy and Spain. T cells, B-cell-depleted T cells, or PBMCs provided the cDNA or gDNA that served as material.

The CDR3 runs 16 residues. CDR1 is MNHNY, CDR2 SVGAGI, per germline (reference sequence). V gave up 6 bases and J gave up 6 bases; unmatched junction bases: 10. Original processing methods: By means of reference gene primer amplification, nucleated cell counts were estimated. This table comes from immunoSEQ multiplex PCR, and its TCRdb copy is limited to in-frame clones, with some not included. V and J calls and clone size come straight from that table; D and trimming were deduced from the DNA. The table includes approximately 47,000 clones, under 90% detected once. Seattle patient enrollment occurred during active infection, with longitudinal follow-up thereafter.

V gene TRBV6-6 combines with J gene TRBJ2-3; 12 bases match TRBD2. The sequenced sample consisted of peripheral blood. This TCR came from a woman aged 80 or older with COVID-19, enrolled during active disease. CDR3 amino acids: CASSHPGLAGVDTQYF. The CDR3 bases are TGTGCCAGCAGCCACCCGGGACTAGCGGGTGTTGATACGCAGTATTTT.